The 18 T cell receptor beta chains below all came from one sample that was sequenced in a study of response to subunit inactivated influenza vaccine. TCRdb reprocessed the RT-PCR reads with MiXCR, giving one entry per CDR3 protein. The sample gives 560,000 or so distinct CDR3 sequences, 7.5% to 8.5% of which show up once; 10% to 15% is in the top ten. Sequences were derived from PBMCs from blood, sampled less than 30 months after vaccination. Receptors were obtained from a man aged 50-75 years who received an inactivated influenza vaccine.

Only a few counts were recorded for this clonotype. The chain couples TRBV18 to TRBJ2-2, with a tentative D call TRBD1 (6 bases). Trimming stripped 8 bases from V and 7 bases from J, with 20 bases between. The germline gives CDR1 KGHSH, CDR2 LQKENI. The CDR3 sequence is 15 residues long. CDR3: CASGDKYHPSGELFF. DNA of the CDR3: TGTGCCAGCGGGGACAAGTACCATCCCAGCGGGGAGCTGTTTTTT.

V usage is TRBV20-1 and J usage is TRBJ2-7; tentative D call: TRBD1 (6 bases). CDR1 and CDR2 from the germline V gene are DFQATT and SNEGSKA (reference sequence). V shed 2 bases and J shed 3 bases, with 11 bases lying between them. This CDR3 region has 13 residues. The CDR3 bases are TGCAGTGCTAGAAGGACAGCTCACTACGAGCAGTACTTC. It codes for CSARRTAHYEQYF.

This clonotype was recorded at least ten times. V and J are TRBV15 and TRBJ2-7, with TRBD1 as a possible D gene (5 bases). Per germline, CDR1 LNHNV and CDR2 YYDKDF (reference sequence). This CDR3 contains 12 residues. The V end lost 2 bases, the J end lost 4 bases, and 6 bases lay between the germline ends. In nucleotides, the CDR3 is TGTGCCACCAGCAGACAGGGATACGAGCAGTACTTC. Protein product: CATSRQGYEQYF.

V usage is TRBV29-1 and J usage is TRBJ1-1, with 11 bases fitting TRBD1. In germline, CDR1 is SQVTM, CDR2 ANQGSEA. J lost 6 bases, V lost 5 bases, and 5 bases had no gene match. This CDR3 contains 13 residues. The CDR3 loop reads CSVRTGGASEAFF. For the CDR3, the DNA is TGCAGCGTTAGGACAGGGGGCGCTTCTGAAGCTTTCTTT.

The V gene is TRBV28, the J gene TRBJ2-4, with TRBD2 matching 9 bases. In germline, CDR1 is MDHEN, CDR2 SYDVKM. V trimming: 7 bases; J trimming: 0 bases; junction bases outside the gene matches: 13. The CDR3 runs to 18 residues. The CDR3 nucleotides read TGTGCCAGCACCCACGGGGCTAGCGGGGTGCTAGCCAAAAACATTCAGTACTTC. Encoded protein: CASTHGASGVLAKNIQYF. Full variable domain (remainder filled in from reference TRBV28 and TRBJ2-4): DVKVTQSSRYLVKRTGEKVFLECVQDMDHENMFWYRQDPGLGLRLIYFSYDVKMKEKGDIPEGYSVSREKKERFSLILESASTNQTSMYLCASTHGASGVLAKNIQYFGAGTRLSVL.

This chain connects TRBV7-9 to TRBJ2-1; maybe TRBD1 (6 bases). Germline V lookup: CDR1 SEHNR, CDR2 FQNEAQ (reference sequence). The CDR3 runs 14 residues. Trimming stripped 7 bases from V and 9 bases from J, with 19 bases between. The DNA of the CDR3 is TGTGCCAGCACCCTTATGGGGGCTTCCGGTGAGCAGTTCTTC. Its translation: CASTLMGASGEQFF.

This clonotype was picked up a small number of times. The chain links TRBV5-1 to TRBJ2-3; D may be TRBD1 (6 bases). Between the trimmed V and J ends, which lost 2 bases and 7 bases, there was a span of 17 bases. The CDR3 spans 15 residues. CDR1 is SGHRS, CDR2 YFSETQ, per germline. The CDR3 sequence is CASSLGDTEVNTQYF. DNA of the CDR3: TGCGCCAGCAGCTTAGGGGACACCGAGGTAAATACGCAGTATTTT.

The rearrangement joins TRBV10-1 to TRBJ2-3; a weak D match, TRBD1 (5 bases). V was clipped by 0 bases and J by 4 bases, with 14 bases between them. The germline V gene has CDR1 WNHNN and CDR2 SYGVQD (reference sequence). This CDR3 has 16 residues. For the CDR3, the DNA is TGCGCCAGCAGTGAGTCAGGGGCGGAAGGCTCAGATACGCAGTATTTT. Encoded protein: CASSESGAEGSDTQYF.

In this sample, this clonotype turned up a few times. The genes are TRBV5-6 and TRBJ1-2; possible D gene TRBD1, 6 bases. The CDR3 is 15 residues long. Trimming shortened V by 1 base and J by 4 bases, and 14 bases separated the two germline ends. CDR1 and CDR2 (germline): SGHDT, YYEEEE. The CDR3 nucleotides are TGTGCCAGCAGCTTGCGGGGGGCGCTCGGCTATGGCTACACCTTC. Its protein is CASSLRGALGYGYTF.

V is TRBV27 and J is TRBJ1-1, with D unclear. Germline V CDR1 and CDR2: MNHEY, SMNVEV (reference sequence). Trimming took off 5 bases at V and 1 base at J, with 17 bases between the two ends. The CDR3 loop spans 16 amino acids. Written as DNA, the CDR3 is TGTGCCAGCAGTCCGCGGTGGGTCGAGAGGAACACTGAAGCTTTCTTT. The encoded protein is CASSPRWVERNTEAFF.

Written as DNA, the CDR3 is TGCGCCAGCAGCTTGACGACAGCCAAAAGAAGCTCCTACGAGCAGTACTTC. It specifies CASSLTTAKRSSYEQYF. The gene calls are TRBV5-1 and TRBJ2-7; perhaps TRBD1 as D (5 bases). Trimming removed 1 base from V and 0 bases from J, with 17 bases in between. Germline CDR1 is SGHRS and CDR2 is YFSETQ. This CDR3 region has 17 residues.

This clonotype came up many times. The J gene is TRBJ1-6, the V gene TRBV7-2; TRBD1 might be the D (6 bases). There are 15 residues in the CDR3. Germline values: CDR1 SGHTA, CDR2 FQGNSA. V shed 5 bases and J shed 8 bases, with 16 bases lying between them. The CDR3 loop reads CASSKQGLGDSPLHF. CDR3 bases: TGTGCCAGCAGCAAGCAGGGGTTGGGGGATTCACCCCTCCACTTT.

The V and J genes are TRBV12-3 or TRBV12-4 and TRBJ2-1; TRBD2 matches at 8 bases. V shed 7 bases and J 6 bases; nucleotides not matched to a gene: 8. This CDR3 is 14 amino acids long. In nucleotides, the CDR3 is TGTGCCAGCAACAAGCGGGAGTGGATCAATGAGCAGTTCTTC. Translating gives CASNKREWINEQFF.

This clonotype was counted only a few times. The chain has TRBV7-2 and TRBJ2-7, with 9 bases aligning to TRBD2. The CDR3 covers 15 residues. The V gene end was trimmed by 8 bases and the J gene end by 0 bases; junction bases not matched to a gene: 8. Germline values: CDR1 SGHTA, CDR2 FQGNSA. The CDR3 sequence: CASGTSKRPSYEQYF. CDR3 coding DNA: TGTGCCAGCGGGACTAGCAAAAGGCCCTCCTACGAGCAGTACTTC. Complete variable domain (other parts from reference TRBV7-2 and TRBJ2-7): GAGVSQSPSNKVTEKGKDVELRCDPISGHTALYWYRQSLGQGLEFLIYFQGNSAPDKSGLPSDRFSAERTGGSVSTLTIQRTQQEDSAVYLCASGTSKRPSYEQYFGPGTRLTVT.

This clonotype was counted a few times. The V gene is TRBV4-1, the J gene TRBJ2-1; D is possibly TRBD1 or TRBD2 (6 bases each). V lost 8 bases to trimming and J lost 5 bases, with 19 bases between them. The CDR3 totals 15 residues. Germline values: CDR1 MGHRA, CDR2 YSYEKL. The CDR3 DNA sequence: TGCGCCAGCCTAGGTGGTTCGGGGGCAAACAATGAGCAGTTCTTC. Translating gives CASLGGSGANNEQFF.

There are many counts of this clonotype. The rearrangement joins TRBV20-1 to TRBJ2-3; 9 nucleotides align to TRBD2. Germline V CDR1 and CDR2: DFQATT, SNEGSKA (reference sequence). The CDR3 extends over 16 amino acids. After removal of 6 bases from V and 0 bases from J, the junction contained 10 bases not matched to a gene. The CDR3 nucleotides are TGCAGTGCCACCATAAGCGGGGGGCTTAGCACAGATACGCAGTATTTT. Translating it yields CSATISGGLSTDTQYF.

The chain is built from TRBV29-1 and TRBJ2-7, with D uncertain. The V and J ends lost 0 bases and 4 bases respectively, with 4 bases between them. This CDR3 is built from 11 residues. CDR1 and CDR2 (germline): SQVTM, ANQGSEA. In nucleotides, the CDR3 is TGCAGCGTTGAAGACCTTTACGAGCAGTACTTC. As protein: CSVEDLYEQYF.

The chain recombines TRBV20-1 with TRBJ1-4, with TRBD1 matching 9 bases. In germline, CDR1 is DFQATT, CDR2 SNEGSKA (reference sequence). This CDR3 has 13 amino acids. The junction had 7 bases not matched to a gene; V was cut back by 6 bases and J by 8 bases. The CDR3 bases are TGCAGTGCGCTGGACAGGGGTCTAGAAAAACTGTTTTTT. This codes for CSALDRGLEKLFF.